One and the same sample provided the 27 T cell receptor beta chains below, sequenced in a study of cytomegalovirus exposure and HLA in healthy donors. The study ran its PCR with 60 Vbeta and 13 Jbeta primers. TCRdb's copy holds only in-frame clones and misses some; the assay was immunoSEQ multiplex PCR. Here the sample spans 170,000 or so clones, about 80% being singletons. The sequenced material came from PBMCs. The receptors come from a man between 25 and 39 years old in good health and CMV-seropositive.

The V and J genes are TRBV7-2 and TRBJ1-4; D may be TRBD1 (5 bases). The CDR3 covers 13 residues. The V gene's germline CDR1 is SGHTA and CDR2 FQGNSA. Trimming stripped 5 bases from V and 1 base from J, with 5 bases between. CDR3: CASSQGTNEKLFF. The CDR3 region has the DNA TGTGCCAGCAGCCAGGGAACTAATGAAAAACTGTTTTTT.

DNA of the CDR3: TGCGCCAGCAGCTTGGACAGCCAGAATTCACCCCTCCACTTT. As protein: CASSLDSQNSPLHF. This rearrangement joins TRBV5-1 to TRBJ1-6; D is uncertain. The CDR3 extends over 14 amino acids. Germline values: CDR1 SGHRS, CDR2 YFSETQ. Trimming left V 0 bases short and J 7 bases short, with 8 bases between. Looking up the rest from reference TRBV5-1 and TRBJ1-6 gives the full variable domain: KAGVTQTPRYLIKTRGQQVTLSCSPISGHRSVSWYQQTPGQGLQFLFEYFSETQRNKGNFPGRFSGRQFSNSRSEMNVSTLELGDSALYLCASSLDSQNSPLHFGNGTRLTVT.

The rearrangement uses TRBV25-1 and TRBJ1-2, with a tentative D call TRBD1 (6 bases). The CDR3 contains 15 residues. V was clipped by 3 bases and J by 7 bases, with 18 bases between them. The germline V gene encodes CDR1 MGHDK and CDR2 SYGVNS. CDR3 in DNA: TGTGCCAGCAGTGAGAGCTCAGGGGAATCTAGTGGCTACACCTTC. Protein product: CASSESSGESSGYTF.

This clone is a singleton in its sample. The rearrangement joins TRBV4-1 to TRBJ2-7, with D tentatively TRBD1 (6 bases). The CDR3 length is 12 residues. From germline, CDR1 is MGHRA and CDR2 YSYEKL. V lost 4 bases, J lost 4 bases, and 8 bases lay in between. CDR3 bases: TGCGCCAGCAGCCCAGGGGTTTACGAGCAGTACTTC. It specifies CASSPGVYEQYF.

V is TRBV2 and J is TRBJ2-7; TRBD1 might be the D (6 bases). The CDR3 spans 14 residues. The ends were cut back, 6 bases at V and 5 bases at J, with 17 bases in the middle. Germline V gene sequence: CDR1 SNHLY, CDR2 FYNNEI. CDR3: CASSAFRTAHEQYF. The DNA of the CDR3 is TGTGCCAGCAGCGCCTTTAGGACAGCCCACGAGCAGTACTTC.

This clone was detected a few times. The CDR3 loop is CASWRGGGRDNEQFF. The DNA of the CDR3 is TGTGCCAGTTGGAGAGGCGGGGGCCGGGACAATGAGCAGTTCTTC. V and J are TRBV27 and TRBJ2-1; TRBD2 is a possible D gene (7 bases). Germline V gene sequence: CDR1 MNHEY, CDR2 SMNVEV (reference sequence). V was cut by 9 bases and J by 5 bases, with 20 bases left in between. This CDR3 has 15 amino acids.

The rearrangement links TRBV5-6 to TRBJ2-2; 14 bases are shared with TRBD2. The CDR3 sequence is 18 residues long. Germline V lookup: CDR1 SGHDT, CDR2 YYEEEE. V lost 5 bases and J lost 1; bases outside the gene matches: 7. This chain's CDR3 is CASSSLTSGRGNTGELFF. As DNA, the CDR3 is TGTGCCAGCAGTTCACTGACTAGCGGGAGGGGGAACACCGGGGAGCTGTTTTTT.

The chain combines TRBV4-1 with TRBJ1-1, with D perhaps matching TRBD1 (5 bases). CDR3 length: 13 residues. V was shortened by 5 bases and J by 4 bases, with 11 bases between the two germline ends. Germline CDR1 is MGHRA and CDR2 is YSYEKL. In nucleotides, the CDR3 is TGCGCCAGCAGCTCCCAGGGAGGCACTGAAGCTTTCTTT. Translation: CASSSQGGTEAFF.

The V gene is TRBV15, the J gene TRBJ1-6; 8 bases line up with TRBD1. The CDR3 is 16 amino acids. V lost 0 bases, J lost 7 bases, and 5 bases stayed unmatched. From germline, CDR1 is LNHNV and CDR2 YYDKDF (reference sequence). Here the CDR3 reads CATSRDRGQVNSPLHF. In nucleotides, the CDR3 is TGTGCCACCAGCAGAGATAGGGGACAGGTCAATTCACCCCTCCACTTT.

This clone has a single count. The chain couples TRBV30 to TRBJ2-3; 9 bases map to TRBD2. From germline, CDR1 is GTSNPN and CDR2 SVGIG (reference sequence). There are 17 residues in the CDR3. V was clipped by 0 bases and J by 0 bases; unmatched bases: 7. CDR3 amino acids: CAWSVYKLAGSTDTQYF. CDR3 in DNA: TGTGCCTGGAGTGTTTATAAGCTAGCGGGAAGCACAGATACGCAGTATTTT.

The chain links TRBV4-1 to TRBJ2-1, with a weak D call TRBD2 (7 bases). Trimming removed 2 bases at V and 7 bases at J, with 21 bases between. CDR1 is MGHRA, CDR2 YSYEKL, per germline. The CDR3 runs to 17 residues. The CDR3 bases are TGCGCCAGCAGCCAACCAAAGGGAGGGGGGGCAAGGAATGAGCAGTTCTTC. Amino acids: CASSQPKGGGARNEQFF.

J is TRBJ1-1 and V is TRBV25-1; D not resolved. Trimming removed 1 base at V and 2 bases at J, with 11 bases between. The germline V gene encodes CDR1 MGHDK and CDR2 SYGVNS. The CDR3 has 15 residues. This CDR3 is CASSEFGEGNTEAFF. The DNA of the CDR3 is TGTGCCAGCAGTGAATTTGGGGAGGGAAACACTGAAGCTTTCTTT.

The chain is built from TRBV5-6 and TRBJ2-3; 8 bases are a match to TRBD1. J gave up 5 bases and V 4 bases, and 9 bases lay outside the gene matches. There are 15 residues in the CDR3. Germline V gives CDR1 SGHDT, CDR2 YYEEEE. The CDR3 DNA is TGTGCCAGCAGCAGTAGGGGACAGGTCGTAGATACGCAGTATTTT. It translates to CASSSRGQVVDTQYF.

The genes are TRBV6-5 and TRBJ1-1; D not certain. This CDR3 has 15 residues. From germline, CDR1 is MNHEY and CDR2 SVGAGI. V dropped 0 bases and J dropped 0 bases, with 8 bases sitting between them. The CDR3 is CASSYSGGLNTEAFF. CDR3 DNA sequence: TGTGCCAGCAGTTACTCGGGAGGGTTGAACACTGAAGCTTTCTTT.

The chain uses TRBV5-1 and TRBJ1-2; D might be TRBD1 (5 bases). CDR3 length equals 15 residues. CDR1 is SGHRS, CDR2 YFSETQ, per germline. The ends were cut back, 4 bases at V and 0 bases at J, with 13 bases in the middle. CDR3: CASSTTRDSNYGYTF. DNA of the CDR3: TGCGCCAGCAGCACAACTCGGGACTCTAACTATGGCTACACCTTC. The variable domain in full, completed from reference TRBV5-1 and TRBJ1-2, reads KAGVTQTPRYLIKTRGQQVTLSCSPISGHRSVSWYQQTPGQGLQFLFEYFSETQRNKGNFPGRFSGRQFSNSRSEMNVSTLELGDSALYLCASSTTRDSNYGYTFGSGTRLTVV.

The chain links TRBV9 to TRBJ2-1; 10 nucleotides align to TRBD2. The germline gives CDR1 SGDLS, CDR2 YYNGEE. The V gene end was trimmed by 0 bases and the J gene end by 12 bases; junction bases not matched to a gene: 9. The CDR3 spans 15 residues. This CDR3 reads CASSVGSSGSQSQFF. DNA for the CDR3: TGTGCCAGCAGCGTAGGATCTAGCGGGAGTCAGTCGCAGTTCTTC.

CDR3 bases: TGTGCCACCAGCAGAGATCGGACTAGCGGGAGTAGTCCACAAGAGACCCAGTACTTC. This codes for CATSRDRTSGSSPQETQYF. The chain joins TRBV15 to TRBJ2-5; 13 nucleotides line up with TRBD2. Germline CDR1 is LNHNV and CDR2 is YYDKDF (reference sequence). Trimming cost V 0 bases and J 2 bases; bases outside gene matches: 9. This CDR3 has 19 residues.

The table lists this clone with a few counts. This rearrangement joins TRBV10-2 to TRBJ1-1, with D perhaps TRBD1 (5 bases). V lost 6 bases, J lost 0 bases, and 8 bases lay in between. Germline V gives CDR1 WSHSY, CDR2 SAAADI. This CDR3 is built from 13 residues. The CDR3 nucleotides read TGCGCCAGCAGGGACACCCTGAACACTGAAGCTTTCTTT. It encodes CASRDTLNTEAFF.

This chain joins TRBV7-2 and TRBJ2-1; 11 nucleotides match TRBD2. The V and J ends lost 7 bases and 4 bases, in that order; junction bases with no gene match: 9. Germline V gene data show CDR1 as SGHTA and CDR2 as FQGNSA. The CDR3 has 16 amino acids. CDR3 sequence (DNA): TGTGCCAGCACCGATACCGGGACTAGCGGATACAATGAGCAGTTCTTC. Encoded protein: CASTDTGTSGYNEQFF. Supplemented by reference TRBV7-2 and TRBJ2-1, the full variable domain reads GAGVSQSPSNKVTEKGKDVELRCDPISGHTALYWYRQSLGQGLEFLIYFQGNSAPDKSGLPSDRFSAERTGGSVSTLTIQRTQQEDSAVYLCASTDTGTSGYNEQFFGPGTRLTVL.

The V call is TRBV10-3, the J call TRBJ1-1; D might be TRBD1 (6 bases). The length of the CDR3 is 11 residues. The V end was cut by 9 bases, the J end by 3 bases, with 8 bases between. Germline CDR1 is ENHRY and CDR2 is SYGVKD. In DNA, the CDR3 is TGTGCCATAGCAGGGGACACTGAAGCTTTCTTT. Translated: CAIAGDTEAFF.

This clone showed up just a few times. This rearrangement joins TRBV10-1 to TRBJ2-3; the D is unclear. CDR3 length: 15 residues. From germline, CDR1 is WNHNN and CDR2 SYGVQD (reference sequence). V lost 2 bases, J lost 2 bases, and 11 bases lay in between. The CDR3 sequence: CASSEVAESTDTQYF. CDR3 in DNA: TGCGCCAGCAGTGAGGTGGCAGAATCCACAGATACGCAGTATTTT.

The rearrangement joins TRBV10-2 to TRBJ2-2; no clear D. V lost 4 bases to trimming and J lost 0 bases, with 12 bases between them. Germline V gene lookup returns CDR1 WSHSY and CDR2 SAAADI. The CDR3 covers 16 residues. CDR3 protein: CASSGQVKPNTGELFF. The DNA of the CDR3 is TGCGCCAGCAGTGGCCAGGTCAAACCGAACACCGGGGAGCTGTTTTTT.

The chain joins TRBV21-1 to TRBJ1-1. TRBV21-1 is shown as a pseudogene. This CDR3 region has 10 residues. CDR3 region: CASSNAEAFF. The CDR3 DNA is TGTGCCAGCAGCAACGCTGAAGCTTTCTTT.

The chain has TRBV19 and TRBJ2-7, with 10 bases identical to TRBD1. Trimming cost V 3 bases and J 4 bases; bases outside gene matches: 0. The CDR3 consists of 13 residues. The germline CDR1 and CDR2 sequences are LNHDA and SQIVND (reference sequence). DNA of the CDR3: TGTGCCAGTAGTATGGACAGGGGGTACGAGCAGTACTTC. Amino acid sequence: CASSMDRGYEQYF.

V and J are TRBV28 and TRBJ2-7; 9 bases align to TRBD2. Germline V gives CDR1 MDHEN, CDR2 SYDVKM. This CDR3 spans 20 amino acids. Losses at the gene ends were 2 bases for V and 3 bases for J; bases not matched to a gene: 20. This chain's CDR3 is CASSLSTVAGAAGRLYEQYF. The CDR3, as DNA: TGTGCCAGCAGTTTAAGTACTGTAGCGGGAGCCGCGGGACGACTCTACGAGCAGTACTTC.

The chain links TRBV4-3 to TRBJ1-1; D possibly corresponds to TRBD1 (6 bases). Trimming removed 4 bases at V and 6 bases at J, with 12 bases between. There are 13 residues in the CDR3. CDR1 and CDR2 from the germline V gene are LGHNA and YSLEER. CDR3 amino acids: CASSPQGGAEAFF. CDR3 in DNA: TGCGCCAGCAGCCCACAGGGAGGGGCTGAAGCTTTCTTT.

The V gene is TRBV27, the J gene TRBJ2-2; the match to TRBD2 covers 15 bases. Germline CDR1 MNHEY, CDR2 SMNVEV (reference sequence). The CDR3 runs 17 residues. Trimming cost V 5 bases and J 5 bases; bases outside gene matches: 6. The CDR3 here is CASSPGLAGGPTGELFF. CDR3 DNA sequence: TGTGCCAGCAGTCCGGGACTAGCGGGGGGACCAACCGGGGAGCTGTTTTTT.